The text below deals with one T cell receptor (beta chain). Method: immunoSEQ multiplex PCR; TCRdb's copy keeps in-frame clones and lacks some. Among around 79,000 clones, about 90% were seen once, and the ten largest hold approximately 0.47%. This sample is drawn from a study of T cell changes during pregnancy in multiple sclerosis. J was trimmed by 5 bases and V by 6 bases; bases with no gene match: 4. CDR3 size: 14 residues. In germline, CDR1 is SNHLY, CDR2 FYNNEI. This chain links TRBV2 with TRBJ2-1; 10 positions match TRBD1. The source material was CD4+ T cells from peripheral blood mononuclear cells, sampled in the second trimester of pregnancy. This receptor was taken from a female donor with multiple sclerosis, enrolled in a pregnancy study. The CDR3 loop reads CASRGTGADNEQFF. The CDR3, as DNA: TGTGCCAGCAGGGGGACAGGGGCCGACAATGAGCAGTTCTTC.